The rows below give T cell receptor beta chains drawn from one sample of a study of siplizumab effects on memory and regulatory T cells. Sequencing was performed with immunoSEQ multiplex PCR; in TCRdb, only in-frame clones are kept and a portion is missing. There are about 91,000 clones in the sample; roughly 95% occur only once, and 0.025% to 0.035% lies in the top ten. Sequencing input: naive CD4+ T cells sorted from blood. These receptors all stem from a human donor in good health. CDR3s include the opening cysteine and the closing phenylalanine or tryptophan.

V: TRBV27; length: 16; J: TRBJ2-7; CDR3: CASSLISGGSFYEQYF
V: TRBV19; length: 13; J: TRBJ1-3; CDR3: CASESYSGNTIYF
V: TRBV10-3; length: 13; J: TRBJ2-3; CDR3: CAIGLPSTDTQYF
V: TRBV27; length: 15; J: TRBJ1-2; CDR3: CASRDGTGGFDGYTF
V: TRBV9; length: 15; J: TRBJ2-5; CDR3: CASSLSGTALGTQYF
V: TRBV7-9; length: 14; J: TRBJ1-4; CDR3: CASSLGTPNEKLFF
V: TRBV29-1; length: 13; J: TRBJ2-1; CDR3: CSVPRTAYNEQFF
V: TRBV4-3; length: 15; J: TRBJ2-3; CDR3: CASSQRDRGTDTQYF
V: TRBV5-1; length: 14; J: TRBJ1-2; CDR3: CASSMDRGTYGYTF
V: TRBV19; length: 15; J: TRBJ2-7; CDR3: CASSRSPDRGYEQYF
V: TRBV5-6; length: 13; J: TRBJ1-3; CDR3: CASSFAGGNTIYF
V: TRBV6-1; length: 15; J: TRBJ1-6; CDR3: CASNGHSSYNSPLHF
V: TRBV10-3; length: 18; J: .; CDR3: CAISESISGGVRTYEQYF
V: TRBV6-1; length: 14; J: TRBJ2-7; CDR3: CASRKAGGTYEQYF
V: TRBV9; length: 16; J: TRBJ2-4; CDR3: CASSAQGLPDLGIQYF
V: TRBV28; length: 12; J: TRBJ1-5; CDR3: CASSLLQQPQHF
V: TRBV19; length: 11; J: TRBJ2-5; CDR3: CASSLAETQYF
V: TRBV10-3; length: 15; J: TRBJ2-3; CDR3: CAITRTSGRTDTQYF
V: TRBV28; length: 15; J: TRBJ1-1; CDR3: CASSYRQGHLTEAFF
V: TRBV5-4; length: 19; J: TRBJ2-3; CDR3: CASSLDWPATSAGTDTQYF
V: TRBV28; length: 16; J: TRBJ2-5; CDR3: CASSSQSSGGGETQYF
V: TRBV6-5; length: 16; J: TRBJ1-5; CDR3: CASSYGGQGSNQPQHF
V: TRBV28; length: 12; J: TRBJ1-1; CDR3: CASSLSGSGFFF
V: TRBV19; length: 13; J: TRBJ1-4; CDR3: CASTWRQNEKLFF
V: TRBV6-4; length: 16; J: TRBJ2-1; CDR3: CASASQPGLSRNEQFF
V: TRBV5-1; length: 14; J: TRBJ2-5; CDR3: CASTQGRDQETQYF
V: TRBV28; length: 15; J: TRBJ2-6; CDR3: CASSLAGVGANVLTF
V: TRBV6-6; length: 13; J: TRBJ1-1; CDR3: CASSYGGRGEAFF
V: TRBV18; length: 12; J: TRBJ1-1; CDR3: CASSDRNTEAFF
V: TRBV2; length: 17; J: TRBJ1-4; CDR3: CASSEALSHATNEKLFF
V: TRBV4-1; length: 15; J: TRBJ2-5; CDR3: CASSQFQRGAETQYF
V: TRBV20-1; length: 11; J: TRBJ2-2; CDR3: CSAYNTGELFF
V: TRBV5-5; length: 15; J: TRBJ1-3; CDR3: CASSIDSHSGNTIYF
V: TRBV5-6; length: 15; J: TRBJ2-2; CDR3: CASSPGQGNTGELFF
V: TRBV7-2; length: 14; J: TRBJ1-5; CDR3: CASSTGTTNQPQHF
V: TRBV19; length: 13; J: TRBJ2-7; CDR3: CASSISRSGEQYF
V: TRBV10-3; length: 15; J: TRBJ1-2; CDR3: CAISESSTPNYGYTF
V: TRBV19; length: 15; J: TRBJ1-1; CDR3: CASSIDGQVNTEAFF
V: TRBV11-2; length: 14; J: TRBJ2-3; CDR3: CASSLGPSTDTQYF
V: TRBV7-3; length: 14; J: TRBJ2-1; CDR3: CASSLPNSYNEQFF
V: TRBV4-2; length: 16; J: TRBJ2-5; CDR3: CASSPRLAGGQETQYF
V: TRBV28; length: 14; J: TRBJ1-6; CDR3: CASSLRLQGSPLHF
V: TRBV10-3; length: 19; J: TRBJ2-6; CDR3: CAISESRQGAGSGANVLTF
V: TRBV5-1; length: 15; J: TRBJ1-6; CDR3: CASSLGGIDNSPLHF
V: TRBV7-2; length: 16; J: TRBJ1-3; CDR3: CASSLGPGLSGNTIYF
V: TRBV4-1; length: 15; J: TRBJ1-4; CDR3: CASSPGGQGRVKLFF
V: TRBV6-5; length: 15; J: TRBJ2-7; CDR3: CASSSVGLTSYEQYF
V: TRBV29-1; length: 16; J: TRBJ1-4; CDR3: CSVEGGRHTTNEKLFF
V: TRBV7-6; length: 12; J: TRBJ2-5; CDR3: CASSPHRETQYF
V: TRBV13; length: 14; J: TRBJ2-7; CDR3: CASSRDRAFYEQYF
V: TRBV5-4; length: 14; J: TRBJ1-2; CDR3: CASRDRDRSYGYTF
V: TRBV19; length: 14; J: TRBJ1-2; CDR3: CASSTSGTVYGYTF